These 32 T cell receptor beta chains were all obtained from the same sample, sequenced in a study of prognosis after radiotherapy for stage I lung cancer. Genomic DNA served as the source from which two-round multiplex PCR generated TCR beta CDR3 amplicons. The first round of PCR was done with primers that matched each TRBV and TRBJ gene. One entry per CDR3 protein, called by TCRdb with MiXCR from the multiplex PCR reads. Here the sample spans roughly 14,000 distinct CDR3 sequences, 25% to 30% being singletons. Specimen: PBMCs, collected before or after stereotactic body radiation therapy (not recorded which). These receptors originate from a donor over 45 with non-small cell lung cancer.

This clonotype ranks as medium-sized. The chain has TRBV28 and TRBJ1-2, with D possibly TRBD1 on 5 matching bases. V was trimmed by 3 bases and J by 2 bases, leaving 16 bases between them. CDR3 size: 16 residues. Looked up from germline, CDR1 is MDHEN and CDR2 is SYDVKM. The CDR3 protein is CASSFPNGGVNYGYTF. As DNA, the CDR3 is TGTGCCAGCAGTTTTCCCAATGGAGGGGTAAACTATGGCTACACCTTC.

This clonotype was seen ten or more times. The chain has TRBV4-1 and TRBJ2-7, with D possibly matching TRBD1 (5 bases). V lost 1 base and J lost 1, with 8 bases in between. The V gene's germline CDR1 is MGHRA and CDR2 YSYEKL. The length of the CDR3 is 14 residues. Written as DNA, the CDR3 is TGCGCCAGCAGCCAAGGCGACAGTTCCTACGAGCAGTACTTC. It encodes CASSQGDSSYEQYF.

This clonotype was recorded at least ten times. The chain recombines TRBV12-3 or TRBV12-4 with TRBJ1-1, with a possible D match to TRBD1 (6 bases). This CDR3 contains 13 residues. Trimming removed 6 bases from V and 0 bases from J, with 8 bases in between. The CDR3 spells CASSRQVNTEAFF. The CDR3 bases are TGTGCCAGCAGCCGACAGGTGAACACTGAAGCTTTCTTT.

Within the sample, this clonotype is medium-sized. This chain links TRBV2 with TRBJ2-3; D not certain. V gave up 1 base and J gave up 1 base, with 6 bases separating them. The V gene's germline CDR1 is SNHLY and CDR2 FYNNEI. This CDR3 has 14 amino acids. CDR3 protein: CASSEGLGTDTQYF. Here the CDR3 DNA reads TGTGCCAGCAGTGAAGGGCTCGGCACAGATACGCAGTATTTT.

This clonotype was recorded only once. This chain joins TRBV5-6 and TRBJ1-5; D gene uncertain. Germline V gene sequence: CDR1 SGHDT, CDR2 YYEEEE. The CDR3 is 12 amino acids. V gave up 0 bases and J gave up 2 bases, with 0 bases separating them. The CDR3 region is CASSLGNQPQHF. DNA of the CDR3: TGTGCCAGCAGCTTGGGCAATCAGCCCCAGCATTTT.

This clonotype has ten or more counts. V usage is TRBV30 and J usage is TRBJ1-5; possibly TRBD1 for D (6 bases). The V gene lost 0 bases and the J gene lost 0 bases, with 9 bases spanning the gap. Germline V CDR1 and CDR2: GTSNPN, SVGIG (reference sequence). The CDR3 contains 15 residues. CDR3 bases: TGTGCCTGGAGTGTAGGGGGGATTAGCAATCAGCCCCAGCATTTT. This translates into CAWSVGGISNQPQHF.

This clonotype appeared many times. The chain uses TRBV20-1 and TRBJ1-1; 7 nucleotides align to TRBD1. J gave up 1 base and V 2 bases, and 4 bases lay outside the gene matches. Germline V gives CDR1 DFQATT, CDR2 SNEGSKA (reference sequence). The CDR3 length is 14 residues. The CDR3 nucleotides are TGCAGTGCTAGATACAGGGGAGCGAACACTGAAGCTTTCTTT. Amino acid sequence: CSARYRGANTEAFF.

Of note for this clonotype: A much bigger clone sits one base away, suggesting this may be a read error. The V gene is TRBV7-8, the J gene TRBJ2-6, with D tentatively TRBD1 (5 bases). Trimming removed 8 bases at V and 0 bases at J, with 14 bases between. From germline, CDR1 is SGHVS and CDR2 FQNEAQ. This CDR3 has 16 amino acids. As DNA, the CDR3 is TGTGCCAGCGGGGCCAGGAAGGTCTCTGGGGCCAACGTCCTGACTTTC. This sequence encodes CASGARKVSGANVLTF.

CDR3 sequence: CAWSVPGTGHGELFF. CDR3 DNA sequence: TGTGCCTGGAGTGTACCCGGGACAGGGCACGGGGAGCTGTTTTTT. This chain connects TRBV30 to TRBJ2-2, with TRBD1 identical over 9 bases. The germline gives CDR1 GTSNPN, CDR2 SVGIG (reference sequence). The J segment lost 7 bases and the V segment lost 0 bases, leaving 6 bases of the junction unmatched. This CDR3 contains 15 residues.

This clonotype came up many times. The chain has TRBV19 and TRBJ1-4; D may be TRBD1 (6 bases). Germline V lookup: CDR1 LNHDA, CDR2 SQIVND (reference sequence). This CDR3 spans 14 amino acids. Trimming left V 7 bases short and J 7 bases short, with 16 bases between. This CDR3 is CASTTGGGSEKLFF. The CDR3 DNA reads as TGTGCCAGTACCACCGGAGGGGGGAGTGAAAAACTGTTTTTT.

This clonotype was observed many times. J is TRBJ2-7 and V is TRBV29-1; the D gene could be TRBD1 or TRBD2 (5 bases each). Germline loops: CDR1 SQVTM, CDR2 ANQGSEA. The CDR3 is 14 residues long. The V and J ends lost 4 bases and 6 bases respectively, with 19 bases between them. This CDR3 is CSVARDLASREQYF. The CDR3 DNA follows: TGCAGCGTTGCGAGGGACCTCGCTAGTCGCGAGCAGTACTTC.

This clonotype was recorded many times. V gene TRBV10-3 combines with J gene TRBJ2-6; D is possibly TRBD1 (6 bases). Germline CDR1 and CDR2: ENHRY and SYGVKD. V shed 3 bases and J shed 1 base, with 13 bases lying between them. CDR3 length: 17 residues. The CDR3 DNA follows: TGTGCCATCAGTGAACCAGGGGCTCGGTCTGGGGCCAACGTCCTGACTTTC. Its translation is CAISEPGARSGANVLTF.

As concerns this clonotype: A much larger clonotype is one base distant, so this may be a read error. The chain couples TRBV6-9 to TRBJ2-4; 8 bases fit TRBD1. This CDR3 spans 16 amino acids. Germline CDR1 MNHGY, CDR2 SVAAGI. This chain's CDR3 is CASSLDRVGAKNIKYF. The CDR3 nucleotides are TGTGCCAGCAGTTTGGACAGGGTGGGTGCCAAAAACATTAAGTACTTC.

This clonotype was seen at least ten times. The gene calls are TRBV28 and TRBJ2-2, with a possible D match to TRBD1 (5 bases). This CDR3 is 14 amino acids long. Per germline, CDR1 MDHEN and CDR2 SYDVKM. V was clipped by 4 bases and J by 7 bases, with 13 bases between them. The CDR3 region is CASSYRFQGGELFF. In DNA form, the CDR3 reads TGTGCCAGCAGTTACAGGTTTCAGGGCGGGGAGCTGTTTTTT.

The chain has TRBV6-2 or TRBV6-3 and TRBJ2-1, with D possibly being TRBD1 (5 bases). This CDR3 contains 16 residues. Germline V CDR1 and CDR2: MNHEY, SVGEGT. V lost 6 bases, J lost 5 bases, and 20 bases lay in between. CDR3: CASSKPQGVGDNEQFF. In DNA form, the CDR3 reads TGTGCCAGCAGCAAACCTCAGGGTGTAGGGGACAATGAGCAGTTCTTC.

This clonotype was counted at least ten times. The chain links TRBV7-6 to TRBJ1-5, with a possible D match to TRBD1 (5 bases). V was cut by 1 base and J by 2 bases, with 9 bases left in between. The CDR3 is 15 amino acids. Per the germline V gene, CDR1 is SGHVS and CDR2 is FNYEAQ. The CDR3 sequence: CASSLGRDRNQPQHF. The CDR3 bases are TGTGCCAGCAGCTTAGGCAGGGATCGCAATCAGCCCCAGCATTTT.

The J gene is TRBJ2-5, the V gene TRBV20-1; 7 nucleotides align to TRBD2. This CDR3 has 15 residues. The germline V gene has CDR1 DFQATT and CDR2 SNEGSKA (reference sequence). J gave up 2 bases and V 5 bases, and 11 bases lay outside the gene matches. CDR3 sequence reads: CSAEGMGGVQETQYF. The DNA of the CDR3 is TGCAGTGCTGAAGGGATGGGGGGGGTACAAGAGACCCAGTACTTC.

This clonotype was detected ten times or more. The chain has TRBV2 and TRBJ2-3, with 7 bases fitting TRBD2. The CDR3 is 15 amino acids. V was clipped by 3 bases and J by 4 bases; unmatched bases: 7. Germline CDR1 and CDR2: SNHLY and FYNNEI. The CDR3 DNA follows: TGTGCCAGCAGTGACCGACTAGCACTAGCAGATACGCAGTATTTT. Translation: CASSDRLALADTQYF.

A remark on this clonotype: A far larger clone is only one base removed, so a read error is likely. This chain connects TRBV6-2 or TRBV6-3 to TRBJ2-7; TRBD1 agrees at 8 bases. This CDR3 is built from 15 residues. V lost 5 bases to trimming and J lost 5 bases; unmatched junction nucleotides: 11. Germline V gene sequence: CDR1 MNHEY, CDR2 SVGEGT. The CDR3 region is CASSEEAGGGDEQYF. The CDR3 nucleotides are TGTGCCAGCAGTGAAGAGGCAGGGGGCGGCGACGAGCAGTACTTC.

This clonotype was recorded many times. This rearrangement joins TRBV20-1 to TRBJ2-1; 10 bases agree with TRBD1. Trimming removed 3 bases from V and 6 bases from J; junction bases left unmatched: 8. The CDR3 consists of 15 residues. Per the germline V gene, CDR1 is DFQATT and CDR2 is SNEGSKA (reference sequence). The CDR3 DNA follows: TGCAGTGCTAGGACAGGGGGCCCGGCTTCCAATGAGCAGTTCTTC. Its protein is CSARTGGPASNEQFF.

Points on this clonotype: This may stem from a read error, because a much larger clone lies one nucleotide away. The chain is built from TRBV13 and TRBJ2-5; possibly TRBD2 for D (6 bases). The CDR3 consists of 14 residues. Germline V gene sequence: CDR1 PRHDT, CDR2 FYEKMQ (reference sequence). V lost 5 bases and J lost 5, with 15 bases in between. The CDR3 DNA reads as TGTGCCAGCAGCACTAAGTTGGGGGGTGAGACCCAGTACTTC. This encodes CASSTKLGGETQYF.

This clonotype was counted many times. The chain links TRBV4-1 to TRBJ2-4; tentative D call: TRBD1 (5 bases). The CDR3 consists of 15 residues. CDR1 and CDR2 (germline): MGHRA, YSYEKL. V shed 4 bases and J shed 7 bases, with 17 bases lying between them. The CDR3 DNA sequence: TGCGCCAGCAGCCGGAACTTAGGGGTAAGGAACATTCAGTACTTC. This gives the protein CASSRNLGVRNIQYF.

Note on this clonotype: A read error likely explains this, since a far larger clone differs by one base. This chain uses TRBV6-9 with TRBJ1-2; 8 bases agree with TRBD1. The CDR3 runs 15 residues. Germline CDR1 MNHGY, CDR2 SVAAGI. The CDR3 DNA reads TGTGCCAGCAGTTACTCCTCCCAGGGGGCGCGAGGCTGCACCTTC. It is translated as CASSYSSQGARGCTF.

This clonotype was detected only a few times. A much larger clone differs by one base, so this may be a read error. The chain couples TRBV2 to TRBJ1-1; D is uncertain. V lost 8 bases and J 1 base, leaving 14 bases between the germline ends. The CDR3 totals 14 residues. The germline V gene has CDR1 SNHLY and CDR2 FYNNEI. CDR3 protein: CASAQTEPNTEAFF. CDR3 coding DNA: TGTGCCAGCGCACAGACTGAGCCGAACACTGAAGCTTTCTTT.

Many counts were recorded for this clonotype. The chain is built from TRBV7-9 and TRBJ2-7; 7 positions agree with TRBD1. V dropped 1 base and J dropped 6; count of bases not matched to a gene: 6. CDR3 length equals 14 residues. CDR1 and CDR2 from the germline V gene are SEHNR and FQNEAQ (reference sequence). The CDR3 is CASSLGQGISEQYF. The CDR3 coding sequence is TGTGCCAGCAGCTTAGGACAGGGAATTAGCGAGCAGTACTTC. The full variable domain, its missing parts supplied by reference TRBV7-9 and TRBJ2-7, is DTGVSQNPRHKITKRGQNVTFRCDPISEHNRLYWYRQTLGQGPEFLTYFQNEAQLEKSRLLSDRFSAERPKGSFSTLEIQRTEQGDSAMYLCASSLGQGISEQYFGPGTRLTVT.

Many counts were recorded for this clonotype. The chain combines TRBV6-4 with TRBJ2-5; D remains unclear. V lost 7 bases, J lost 2 bases, and 5 bases lay in between. Germline V lookup: CDR1 MRHNA, CDR2 SNTAGT. The CDR3 covers 11 residues. The CDR3 spells CASTIQETQYF. In DNA form, the CDR3 reads TGTGCCAGCACAATACAAGAGACCCAGTACTTC.

Ten or more counts support this clonotype. The chain carries TRBV2 and TRBJ1-6; 7 positions match TRBD1. The CDR3 is made up of 14 amino acids. CDR1 and CDR2 (germline): SNHLY, FYNNEI. The ends lost 4 bases at V and 7 bases at J; junction bases unmatched: 4. The CDR3 DNA reads TGTGCCAGCAGTGGACAGGGAATAAATTCACCCCTCCACTTT. Translating it yields CASSGQGINSPLHF.

There are many counts of this clonotype. CDR3 amino acids: CASSVGTPYEQYF. Here the CDR3 DNA reads TGTGCCAGCAGCGTAGGGACCCCCTACGAGCAGTACTTC. The genes are TRBV9 and TRBJ2-7; no definite D call. Per germline, CDR1 SGDLS and CDR2 YYNGEE. V was clipped by 0 bases and J by 2 bases, with 6 bases between them. This CDR3 spans 13 amino acids.

As regards this clonotype: This may come from a read error, since a much larger clone is one base off. The V and J genes are TRBV5-5 and TRBJ1-1, with 7 positions matching TRBD1. The CDR3 loop spans 17 amino acids. CDR1 and CDR2 (germline): SGHKS, YYEKEE (reference sequence). CDR3 in amino acids: CSSSAGTAKHRGTEAFF. Here the CDR3 DNA reads TGTTCCAGCAGCGCCGGGACTGCCAAACACAGGGGAACTGAAGCTTTCTTT.

This clonotype was observed many times. V usage is TRBV2 and J usage is TRBJ1-4; TRBD1 agrees at 11 bases. Germline assignment: CDR1 SNHLY and CDR2 FYNNEI. This CDR3 has 15 amino acids. The V segment lost 6 bases and the J segment 5 bases; nucleotides outside the gene matches: 5. The CDR3 loop is CASSWDRGSNEKLFF. CDR3 bases: TGTGCCAGCAGCTGGGACAGGGGGTCGAATGAAAAACTGTTTTTT. The full variable domain, its missing parts supplied by reference TRBV2 and TRBJ1-4, is EPEVTQTPSHQVTQMGQEVILRCVPISNHLYFYWYRQILGQKVEFLVSFYNNEISEKSEIFDDQFSVERPDGSNFTLKIRSTKLEDSAMYFCASSWDRGSNEKLFFGSGTQLSVL.

This clonotype is categorized as medium-sized (0.01 to 0.1%). The V and J genes are TRBV7-2 and TRBJ2-5; 7 nucleotides agree with TRBD1. The junction had 15 bases not matched to a gene; V was cut back by 7 bases and J by 4 bases. This CDR3 contains 16 residues. CDR1 SGHTA and CDR2 FQGNSA come from the germline V gene. In nucleotides, the CDR3 is TGTGCCAGCAACCCAGGGGGTTCCGGCCTTTTAGAGACCCAGTACTTC. Translation gives CASNPGGSGLLETQYF.

This clonotype was found many times. This may come from a read error, since a much larger clone is one base off. The gene calls are TRBV6-1 and TRBJ2-5, with D perhaps TRBD2 (6 bases). Germline V lookup: CDR1 MNHNS, CDR2 SASEGT. Trimming shortened V by 11 bases and J by 5 bases, and 21 bases separated the two germline ends. CDR3 size: 14 residues. For the CDR3, the DNA is TGTGCCGGCGGGACCCCAGGGATTCCGGAGACCCAGTACTTC. This gives the protein CAGGTPGIPETQYF.